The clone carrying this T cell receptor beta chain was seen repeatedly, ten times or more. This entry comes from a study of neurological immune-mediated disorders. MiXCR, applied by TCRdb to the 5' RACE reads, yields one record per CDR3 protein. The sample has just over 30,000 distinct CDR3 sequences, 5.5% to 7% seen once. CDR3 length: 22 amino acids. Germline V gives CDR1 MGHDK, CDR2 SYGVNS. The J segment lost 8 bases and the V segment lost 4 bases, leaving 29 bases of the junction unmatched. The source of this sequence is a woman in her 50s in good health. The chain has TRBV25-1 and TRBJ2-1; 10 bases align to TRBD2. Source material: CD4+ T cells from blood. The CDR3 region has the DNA TGTGCCAGCAGTGGAACGATTTTAGTGTTCTGTAAGCGGGAGGGCCTCTCGGATGAGCAGTTCTTC. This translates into CASSGTILVFCKREGLSDEQFF. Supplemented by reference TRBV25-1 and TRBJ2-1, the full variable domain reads EADIYQTPRYLVIGTGKKITLECSQTMGHDKMYWYQQDPGMELHLIHYSYGVNSTEKGDLSSESTVSRIRTEHFPLTLESARPSHTSQYLCASSGTILVFCKREGLSDEQFFGPGTRLTVL.